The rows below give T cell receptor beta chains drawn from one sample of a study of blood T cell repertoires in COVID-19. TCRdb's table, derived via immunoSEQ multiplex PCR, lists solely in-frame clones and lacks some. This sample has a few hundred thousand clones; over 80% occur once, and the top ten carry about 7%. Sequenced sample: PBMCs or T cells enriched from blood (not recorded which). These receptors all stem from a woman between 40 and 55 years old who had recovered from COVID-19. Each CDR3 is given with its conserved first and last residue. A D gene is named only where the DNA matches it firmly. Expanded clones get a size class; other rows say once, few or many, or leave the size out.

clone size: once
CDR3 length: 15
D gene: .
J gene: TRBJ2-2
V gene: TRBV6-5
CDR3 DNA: TGTGCCAGCAGTTACTCACCTCCCGAGACCGGGGAGCTGTTTTTT
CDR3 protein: CASSYSPPETGELFF

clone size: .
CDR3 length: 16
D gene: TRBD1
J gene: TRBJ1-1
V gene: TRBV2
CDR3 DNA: TGTGCCAGCAGTGGGGGGACAGGACTAATGGGCACTGAAGCTTTCTTT
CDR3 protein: CASSGGTGLMGTEAFF

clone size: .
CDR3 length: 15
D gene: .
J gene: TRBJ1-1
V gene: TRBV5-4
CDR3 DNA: TGTGCCAGCAGCTCAGGACTCCTTGGGGACACTGAAGCTTTCTTT
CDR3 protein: CASSSGLLGDTEAFF

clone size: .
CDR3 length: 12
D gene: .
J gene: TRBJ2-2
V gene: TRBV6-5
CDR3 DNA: TGTGCCATTCTTTCCGGCACCGGGGAGCTGTTTTTT
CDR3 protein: CAILSGTGELFF

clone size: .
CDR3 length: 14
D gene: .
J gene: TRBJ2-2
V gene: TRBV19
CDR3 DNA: TGTGCCAGTAGTCGCCAGGGGGGCACCGGGGAGCTGTTTTTT
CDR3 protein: CASSRQGGTGELFF

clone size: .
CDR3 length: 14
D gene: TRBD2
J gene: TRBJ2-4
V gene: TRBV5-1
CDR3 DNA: TGCGCCAGCAGCTTCGGGGGGGCCAAAAACATTCAGTACTTC
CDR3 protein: CASSFGGAKNIQYF

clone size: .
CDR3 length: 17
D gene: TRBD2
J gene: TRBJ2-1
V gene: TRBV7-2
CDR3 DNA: TGTGCCAGCAGCCCCTCCACACTAGCGGGAGGGGCAAATGAGCAGTTCTTC
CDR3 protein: CASSPSTLAGGANEQFF

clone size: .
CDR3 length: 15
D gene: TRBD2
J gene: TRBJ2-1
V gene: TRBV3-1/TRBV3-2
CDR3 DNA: TGTGCCAGCAGCCAAAGGACTAGCGGGAGCAATGAGCAGTTCTTC
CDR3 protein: CASSQRTSGSNEQFF

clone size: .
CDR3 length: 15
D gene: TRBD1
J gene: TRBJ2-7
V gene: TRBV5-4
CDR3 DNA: TGTGCCAGCAGCTTGGTAGGACAGGGGGCGTACGAGCAGTACTTC
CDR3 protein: CASSLVGQGAYEQYF

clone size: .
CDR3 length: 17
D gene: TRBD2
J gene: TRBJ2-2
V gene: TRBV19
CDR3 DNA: TGTGCCAGTAGTATAGGAAGCGGGAGGGGGTACACCGGGGAGCTGTTTTTT
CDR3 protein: CASSIGSGRGYTGELFF

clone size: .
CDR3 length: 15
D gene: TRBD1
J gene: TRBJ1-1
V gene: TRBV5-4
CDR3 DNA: TGTGCCAGCAGCATAGGACAGGGAGTGAACACTGAAGCTTTCTTT
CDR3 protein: CASSIGQGVNTEAFF

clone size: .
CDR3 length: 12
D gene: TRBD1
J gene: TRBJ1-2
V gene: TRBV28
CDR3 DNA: TGTGCCAGCAGTTCACAGGGGGGCATCGACACCTTC
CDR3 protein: CASSSQGGIDTF

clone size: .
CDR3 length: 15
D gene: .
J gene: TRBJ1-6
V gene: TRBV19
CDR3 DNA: TGTGCCAGTAGTACAGGGGTCCTGGATAATTCACCCCTCCACTTT
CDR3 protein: CASSTGVLDNSPLHF

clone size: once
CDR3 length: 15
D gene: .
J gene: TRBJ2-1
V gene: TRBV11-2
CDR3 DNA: TGTGCCAGCAGCTTCCCGGGACTCGGGGCGGATGAGCAGTTCTTC
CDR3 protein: CASSFPGLGADEQFF

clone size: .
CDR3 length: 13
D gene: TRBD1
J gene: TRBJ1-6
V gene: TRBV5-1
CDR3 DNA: TGCGCCACCAGACAGGGAACTAATTCACCCCTCCACTTT
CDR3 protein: CATRQGTNSPLHF

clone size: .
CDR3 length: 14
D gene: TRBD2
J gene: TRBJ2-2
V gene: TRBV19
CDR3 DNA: TGTGCCAGTATGCGGGGGGGCGGAGTTCCTCGGCTGTTTTTT
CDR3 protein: CASMRGGGVPRLFF